This TCR beta chain was retrieved from a study of cytomegalovirus exposure and HLA in healthy donors. Study as a whole: Most donors, around 81% of 350 to 450 genotyped, fell in the Caucasian-associated ancestry cluster. Study-level points and caveats: TCR beta chains numbering 164 were designated cytomegalovirus-associated. Some V segments, TRBV6-2 and TRBV6-3 among them, were indistinguishable and were therefore excluded. A later analysis showed TCR association rates differing by HLA locus, peaking at DRB1 and lowest at HLA-C.

The PCR ran on 60 Vbeta and 13 Jbeta primers. Sequencing used immunoSEQ multiplex PCR; TCRdb keeps in-frame clones, though not all of them. The table shows 80,000 or so clones, with roughly 80% occurring only once. As concerns this clone: Its antigen is still unknown.

V was trimmed by 1 base and J by 7 bases, leaving 8 bases between them. The germline CDR1 and CDR2 sequences are LNHNV and YYDKDF (reference sequence). This CDR3 contains 12 residues. The TCR was taken from a woman in her forties in good health and CMV-seronegative. Sequenced input: PBMCs. The genes are TRBV15 and TRBJ2-7; D possibly corresponds to TRBD2 (5 bases). The CDR3, as DNA: TGTGCCACCAGCAGAGGAAGAGGGGAGCAGTACTTC. Translating it yields CATSRGRGEQYF.